This T cell receptor beta chain was retrieved from a study of T-cell reconstitution after alpha-beta-depleted transplantation in children. This clonotype was observed a single time. Its antigen remains unknown. A clone one base away is much larger, so this may be a read error. General study results and limits: The authors attributed T-cell counts and diversity one year after transplant mostly to newly produced T cells. By about two months after transplant, alpha-beta T cells reportedly arose from several hundred graft clones that had expanded.

Germline V gene data show CDR1 as SGHRS and CDR2 as YFSETQ. The CDR3 is 15 residues long. A library of TCRbeta sequences, prepared with unique molecular identifiers, was generated. TCRdb itself ran the PCR reads through MiXCR, one entry per CDR3 protein. The table includes under 850,000 distinct CDR3 sequences, around 12% detected once. Sample: PBMCs, taken before TCRalphabeta/CD19-depleted stem cell transplant. The receptor was isolated from a girl aged 2-15 years with congenital amegakaryocytic thrombocytopenia, due to receive a stem cell transplant. The chain is built from TRBV5-1 and TRBJ2-2; perhaps TRBD2 as D (5 bases). CDR3 nucleotides: TGCGCCACCCAAATTGGTGGGCGGAACACCGGGGAGCCGTTTTTT. Translating it yields CATQIGGRNTGEPFF.